This TCR beta chain was obtained from a study of regulatory T cells in long-lasting Graves disease. CDR1 is MNHNS, CDR2 SASEGT, per germline. Trimming at V came to 0 bases and at J to 7 bases, leaving 6 bases not matched to a gene. The CDR3 sequence is 15 residues long. Arm-PCR with iRepertoire HTBI primers amplified the CDR3 regions for these TCR beta libraries. TCRdb fed the multiplex PCR reads into MiXCR, producing one record per CDR3 protein. The table has 450,000 to 500,000 distinct CDR3 sequences, about a sixth seen once. Time point defined: newly diagnosed GD, antithyroid drugs for less than 3 months. The authors made the TCR library using RNA they extracted from PBMCs. The data also belong to a second study, concerning T cells in Graves' hyperthyroidism and ophthalmopathy. According to that study: Ophthalmopathy was model-predicted a median about six months pre-onset.

This material consisted of peripheral blood mononuclear cells (PBMCs), taken at new diagnosis, from a patient treated with antithyroid drugs. This clonotype was sampled from a man aged 35 to 55 with Graves disease. This chain uses TRBV6-1 with TRBJ2-1, with 7 bases aligning to TRBD2. CDR3 nucleotide sequence: TGTGCCAGCAGTGAAGCAGGTGGGGGGGGGAATGAGCAGTTCTTC. Translated, it gives CASSEAGGGGNEQFF.